These 3 T cell receptor beta chains were sequenced from one sample in a study of cytotoxic CD8 clonotypes in ibrutinib-treated CLL. The assay was immunoSEQ multiplex PCR, and TCRdb's table has in-frame clones only and misses some. The sample yields 330,000 or so clones, 67% seen once. Sequencing used PBMCs, obtained after 36 months of ibrutinib treatment. The receptors stem from a human donor with chronic lymphocytic leukemia.

This clone was seen a few times. This chain links TRBV5-5 with TRBJ1-2; TRBD1 aligns across 7 bases. Germline V gene sequence: CDR1 SGHKS, CDR2 YYEKEE (reference sequence). Trimming removed 4 bases from V and 6 bases from J; junction bases left unmatched: 9. CDR3 length: 14 amino acids. The CDR3 spells CASSQLTGNHGYTF. The CDR3 coding sequence is TGTGCCAGCAGCCAACTGACAGGGAACCATGGCTACACCTTC.

The chain recombines TRBV7-9 with TRBJ2-7, with TRBD1 as a possible D gene (6 bases). The germline V and J ends were trimmed by 6 bases and 3 bases, with 15 bases remaining between them. CDR3 size: 14 residues. The germline V gene encodes CDR1 SEHNR and CDR2 FQNEAQ (reference sequence). CDR3 protein: CASSTGWGNYEQYF. The CDR3 coding sequence is TGTGCCAGCAGTACAGGGTGGGGAAACTACGAGCAGTACTTC.

This chain uses TRBV7-6 with TRBJ2-2, with 13 bases matching TRBD2. The length of the CDR3 is 20 residues. From germline, CDR1 is SGHVS and CDR2 FNYEAQ. The ends lost 4 bases at V and 2 bases at J; junction bases unmatched: 13. The CDR3 loop reads CASSWRQDGLAGANTGELFF. DNA for the CDR3: TGTGCCAGCAGCTGGCGGCAAGACGGACTAGCGGGGGCCAACACCGGGGAGCTGTTTTTT.